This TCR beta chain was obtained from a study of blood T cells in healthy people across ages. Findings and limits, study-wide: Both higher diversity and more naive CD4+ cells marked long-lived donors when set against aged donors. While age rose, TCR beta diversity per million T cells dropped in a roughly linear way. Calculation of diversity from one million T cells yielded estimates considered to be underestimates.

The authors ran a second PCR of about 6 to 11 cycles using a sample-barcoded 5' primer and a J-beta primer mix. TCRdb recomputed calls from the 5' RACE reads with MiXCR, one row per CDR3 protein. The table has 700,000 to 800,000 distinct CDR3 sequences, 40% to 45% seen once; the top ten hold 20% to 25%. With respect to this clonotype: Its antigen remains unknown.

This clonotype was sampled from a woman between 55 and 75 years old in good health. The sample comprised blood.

The CDR3 spells CAIGAAPPSYEQYF. In nucleotides, the CDR3 is TGTGCCATCGGAGCGGCTCCTCCCTCCTACGAGCAGTACTTC. V and J are TRBV10-3 and TRBJ2-7; D may be TRBD2 (5 bases). The length of the CDR3 is 14 residues. Germline CDR1 reads ENHRY; CDR2 reads SYGVKD. The V gene lost 8 bases and the J gene lost 0 bases, with 14 bases spanning the gap.